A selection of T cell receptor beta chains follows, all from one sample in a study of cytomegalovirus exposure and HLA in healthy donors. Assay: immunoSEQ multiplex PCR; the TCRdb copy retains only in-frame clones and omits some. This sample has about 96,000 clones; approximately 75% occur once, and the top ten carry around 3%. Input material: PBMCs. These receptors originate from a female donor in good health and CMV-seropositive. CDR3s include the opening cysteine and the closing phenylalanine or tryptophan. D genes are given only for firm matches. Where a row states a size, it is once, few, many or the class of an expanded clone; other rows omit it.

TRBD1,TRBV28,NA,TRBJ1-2,CASRPGTGPSSYTF,TGTGCCAGCAGACCCGGGACAGGACCTTCTAGCTACACCTTC
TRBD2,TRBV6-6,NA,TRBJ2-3,CASSRGTSGFTDTQYF,TGTGCCAGCAGCCGAGGGACTAGCGGATTCACAGATACGCAGTATTTT
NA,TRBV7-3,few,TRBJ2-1,CASSLNPRGNEQFF,TGTGCCAGCAGCTTAAACCCGCGGGGTAATGAGCAGTTCTTC
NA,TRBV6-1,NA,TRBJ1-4,CATRQLATNEKLFF,TGTGCCACCCGACAGTTAGCAACTAATGAAAAACTGTTTTTT
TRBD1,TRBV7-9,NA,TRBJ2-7,CASSLDRGFGEQYF,TGTGCCAGCAGCTTAGACAGGGGGTTTGGGGAGCAGTACTTC
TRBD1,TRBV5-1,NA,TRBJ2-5,CASRGTGGLETQYF,TGCGCCAGCAGGGGGACAGGGGGGCTGGAGACCCAGTACTTC
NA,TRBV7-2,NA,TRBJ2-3,CASSLARSTDTQYF,TGTGCCAGCAGCTTAGCGCGGAGCACAGATACGCAGTATTTT
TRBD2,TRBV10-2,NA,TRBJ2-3,CASSDYMAGGTDTQYF,TGCGCCAGCAGTGACTATATGGCGGGGGGCACAGATACGCAGTATTTT
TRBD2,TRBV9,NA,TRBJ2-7,CASSLLAGEEQYF,TGTGCCAGCAGCCTCCTAGCGGGAGAAGAGCAGTACTTC
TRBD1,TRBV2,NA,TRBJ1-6,CASRRQGALSDSPLHF,TGTGCCAGCAGGCGACAGGGGGCACTGTCGGATTCACCCCTCCACTTT
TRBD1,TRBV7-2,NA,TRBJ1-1,CASRSPDRGGTEAFF,TGTGCCAGCAGATCGCCGGACAGGGGTGGGACTGAAGCTTTCTTT
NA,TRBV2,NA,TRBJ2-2,CASRPTSRNTGELFF,TGTGCCAGCAGACCTACTAGCAGGAACACCGGGGAGCTGTTTTTT
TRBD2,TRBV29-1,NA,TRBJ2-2,CSVGLAGGRRTGELFF,TGCAGCGTGGGACTAGCGGGGGGGAGGCGAACCGGGGAGCTGTTTTTT
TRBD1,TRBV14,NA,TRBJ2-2,CASSQTGGSGELFF,TGTGCCAGCAGCCAAACAGGGGGGTCCGGGGAGCTGTTTTTT
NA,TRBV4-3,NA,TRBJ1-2,CASRAGLRGGYTF,TGCGCCAGCAGGGCGGGACTTCGGGGAGGCTACACCTTC
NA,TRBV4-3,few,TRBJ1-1,CASSAGAGTEAFF,TGCGCCAGCAGCGCGGGGGCTGGCACTGAAGCTTTCTTT
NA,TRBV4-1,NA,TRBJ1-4,CASSLGRTKTEKLFF,TGCGCCAGCAGCCTTGGCCGGACAAAGACTGAAAAACTGTTTTTT
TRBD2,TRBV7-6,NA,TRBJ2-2,CASSLQSGDNTGELFF,TGTGCCAGCAGCTTACAAAGCGGGGATAACACCGGGGAGCTGTTTTTT
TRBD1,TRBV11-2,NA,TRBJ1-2,CASSSGTMTGNTF,TGTGCCAGCAGCTCCGGGACCATGACAGGGAACACCTTC
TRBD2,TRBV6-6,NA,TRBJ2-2,CASNWGLADTGELFF,TGTGCCAGCAACTGGGGACTAGCGGACACCGGGGAGCTGTTTTTT
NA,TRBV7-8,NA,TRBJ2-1,CASSQTPGKYNEQFF,TGTGCCAGCAGCCAAACGCCAGGGAAGTACAATGAGCAGTTCTTC
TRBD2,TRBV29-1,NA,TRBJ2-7,CSVRLAGGHEQYF,TGCAGCGTTAGACTAGCGGGAGGCCACGAGCAGTACTTC
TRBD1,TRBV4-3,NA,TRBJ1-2,CASSRSDREDYGYTF,TGCGCCAGCAGCCGGTCCGACAGGGAAGACTATGGCTACACCTTC
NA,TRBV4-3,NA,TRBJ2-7,CASSQDRSLSYEQYF,TGCGCCAGCAGCCAAGACAGAAGTCTCTCCTACGAGCAGTACTTC
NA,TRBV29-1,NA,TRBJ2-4,CSVEKGQGGIQYF,TGCAGCGTTGAAAAGGGCCAGGGAGGCATTCAGTACTTC
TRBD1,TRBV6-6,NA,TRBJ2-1,CASSRDSPTYNEQFF,TGTGCCAGCAGTCGGGACAGCCCTACCTACAATGAGCAGTTCTTC
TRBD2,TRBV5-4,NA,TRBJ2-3,CASSLLAGADTQYF,TGTGCCAGCAGCTTGCTAGCGGGAGCAGATACGCAGTATTTT
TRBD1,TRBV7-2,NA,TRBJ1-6,CASRSPGQGNSPLHF,TGTGCCAGCAGATCTCCGGGACAGGGGAATTCACCCCTCCACTTT
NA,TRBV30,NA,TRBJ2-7,CASTATSSYEQYF,TGTGCCTCCACAGCAACGAGCTCCTACGAGCAGTACTTC
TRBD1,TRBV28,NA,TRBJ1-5,CASRDRGYQPQHF,TGTGCCAGCAGAGACAGGGGGTATCAGCCCCAGCATTTT
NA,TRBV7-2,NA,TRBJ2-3,CASSLAAVTDTQYF,TGTGCCAGCAGCTTAGCTGCAGTAACAGATACGCAGTATTTT
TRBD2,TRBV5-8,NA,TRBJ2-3,CASSARMAGGTDTQYF,TGTGCCAGCAGCGCCAGGATGGCGGGGGGCACAGATACGCAGTATTTT
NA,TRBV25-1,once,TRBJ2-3,CASSEIGADTQYF,TGTGCCAGCAGTGAAATCGGTGCAGATACGCAGTATTTT
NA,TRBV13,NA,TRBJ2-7,CASSLEGTYEQYF,TGTGCCAGCAGCTTAGAGGGGACCTACGAGCAGTACTTC
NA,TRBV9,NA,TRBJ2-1,CASSPREDEQFF,TGTGCCAGCAGCCCTAGAGAGGATGAGCAGTTCTTC
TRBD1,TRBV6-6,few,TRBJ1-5,CASNSQGQPNQPQHF,TGTGCCAGCAACTCCCAGGGACAGCCCAATCAGCCCCAGCATTTT
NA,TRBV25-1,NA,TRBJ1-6,CASSEGDETSPLHF,TGTGCCAGCAGTGAAGGAGACGAAACTTCACCCCTCCACTTT